These T cell receptor beta chains were read from a single sample in a study of vaccination and CD4 T cells after COVID-19. TCRdb itself ran the PCR reads through MiXCR, one entry per CDR3 protein. The data show some 18,000 distinct CDR3 sequences, around half seen once. For these receptors, no antigen is known. The specimen was CD4+ T cells from blood, cultured in vitro, collected before SARS-CoV-2 vaccination. These receptor sequences come from a human donor who had recovered from COVID-19. CDR3s include the opening cysteine and the closing phenylalanine or tryptophan. The order of the fields is clone size, J gene, V gene, D gene, CDR3 DNA, CDR3 protein. The D gene is left open where the match is weak. Size is omitted from some rows. Given values are once, few, many or a class for expanded clones.

clone_size: .; j_call: TRBJ2-7; v_call: TRBV6-5; d_call: .; cdr3_nt: TGTGCCAGCAGTTACTCGACCGGGACCTACGAGCAGTACTTC; cdr3_aa: CASSYSTGTYEQYF
clone_size: few; j_call: TRBJ2-7; v_call: TRBV10-3; d_call: .; cdr3_nt: TGTGCCATCAGTGAACAGGGCTCCGGTGACGAGCAGTACTTC; cdr3_aa: CAISEQGSGDEQYF
clone_size: .; j_call: TRBJ2-3; v_call: TRBV20-1; d_call: TRBD2; cdr3_nt: TGCAGTGCTAGACCGGGAGGGCCGGCAGATACGCAGTATTTT; cdr3_aa: CSARPGGPADTQYF
clone_size: few; j_call: TRBJ2-1; v_call: TRBV6-1; d_call: TRBD1; cdr3_nt: TGTGCCAGCAGTCGTTCCCGGGACAGCCTCAATGAGCAGTTCTTC; cdr3_aa: CASSRSRDSLNEQFF
clone_size: .; j_call: TRBJ2-7; v_call: TRBV7-2; d_call: .; cdr3_nt: TGTGCCAGCAGCTTAGAGACAGGTAACTCCTACGAGCAGTACTTC; cdr3_aa: CASSLETGNSYEQYF
clone_size: few; j_call: TRBJ1-5; v_call: TRBV30; d_call: .; cdr3_nt: TGTGCCTGGAGTGTCAAGGGTAGCAATCAGCCCCAGCATTTT; cdr3_aa: CAWSVKGSNQPQHF
clone_size: .; j_call: TRBJ2-7; v_call: TRBV27; d_call: .; cdr3_nt: TGTGCCAGCAGTTTTCTCCGGACCCATAAGGGGTACGAGCAGTACTTC; cdr3_aa: CASSFLRTHKGYEQYF
clone_size: few; j_call: TRBJ2-3; v_call: TRBV20-1; d_call: TRBD1; cdr3_nt: TGCAGTGCTAGACAGGGGGCGATTTGGGATACGCAGTATTTT; cdr3_aa: CSARQGAIWDTQYF
clone_size: .; j_call: TRBJ2-5; v_call: TRBV4-2; d_call: TRBD2; cdr3_nt: TGTGCCAGCAGCCGCCGATTAGCGGGAGGCTCCGCGGGTGGGGAGACCCAGTACTTC; cdr3_aa: CASSRRLAGGSAGGETQYF
clone_size: .; j_call: TRBJ2-1; v_call: TRBV15; d_call: .; cdr3_nt: TGTGCCACCAGCAGAGATGGCGGCAGAGGGAATGAGCAGTTCTTC; cdr3_aa: CATSRDGGRGNEQFF
clone_size: once; j_call: TRBJ2-7; v_call: TRBV7-9; d_call: TRBD1; cdr3_nt: TGTGCCAGCAGCTCAAGTCCCGGGACAGGGACCTACGAGCAGTACTTC; cdr3_aa: CASSSSPGTGTYEQYF
clone_size: once; j_call: TRBJ2-7; v_call: TRBV5-1; d_call: TRBD1; cdr3_nt: TGCGCCAGCAGTTACGGGACAGCCTACGAGCAGTACTTC; cdr3_aa: CASSYGTAYEQYF
clone_size: few; j_call: TRBJ2-7; v_call: TRBV10-3; d_call: .; cdr3_nt: TGTGCCATCAGTGAGTTTGACCCCCCCACCTACGAGCAGTACTTC; cdr3_aa: CAISEFDPPTYEQYF
clone_size: few; j_call: TRBJ1-1; v_call: TRBV7-9; d_call: .; cdr3_nt: TGTGCCAGCAGCTTAGCGGGGTCGGGGGATGGGGCTTTCTTT; cdr3_aa: CASSLAGSGDGAFF
clone_size: .; j_call: TRBJ2-1; v_call: TRBV7-2; d_call: .; cdr3_nt: TGTGCCAGCAGCCTCAACAATGAGCAGTTCTTC; cdr3_aa: CASSLNNEQFF
clone_size: .; j_call: TRBJ2-2; v_call: TRBV28; d_call: TRBD2; cdr3_nt: TGTGCCAGCAGTTTAGGGGGGACTAGCGGGAGCGGGGAGCTGTTTTTT; cdr3_aa: CASSLGGTSGSGELFF
clone_size: .; j_call: TRBJ2-1; v_call: TRBV7-9; d_call: TRBD2; cdr3_nt: TGTGCCAGCAGCCTTAGGTGGCTAGCGGGCTACAATGAGCAGTTCTTC; cdr3_aa: CASSLRWLAGYNEQFF
clone_size: .; j_call: TRBJ2-7; v_call: TRBV5-5; d_call: TRBD2; cdr3_nt: TGTGCCAGCAGCTCAGGACTAGCCCCCACCTACGAGCAGTACTTC; cdr3_aa: CASSSGLAPTYEQYF
clone_size: .; j_call: TRBJ2-1; v_call: TRBV20-1; d_call: .; cdr3_nt: TGCAGTGCTTCCCCCACGGGGGAAGGAGCGGCCACTAGCCCCTATGAGCAGTTCTTC; cdr3_aa: CSASPTGEGAATSPYEQFF
clone_size: few; j_call: TRBJ2-5; v_call: TRBV2; d_call: TRBD2; cdr3_nt: TGTGCCAGCCTTAGAGCGGGAGGGGACAAGACCCAGTACTTC; cdr3_aa: CASLRAGGDKTQYF
clone_size: .; j_call: TRBJ1-5; v_call: TRBV4-1; d_call: .; cdr3_nt: TGCGCCAGCAGCCGGGACGATGGGGGGCGGAATCAGCCCCAGCATTTT; cdr3_aa: CASSRDDGGRNQPQHF
clone_size: .; j_call: TRBJ2-7; v_call: TRBV15; d_call: .; cdr3_nt: TGTGCCACCAGCAGAGTTGGAGAAGCGAGTAGCTCCTACGAGCAGTACTTC; cdr3_aa: CATSRVGEASSSYEQYF
clone_size: few; j_call: TRBJ1-1; v_call: TRBV19; d_call: TRBD1; cdr3_nt: TGTGCCAGTAGTATAGGGGGACAGGGGGGCGACACTGAAGCTTTCTTT; cdr3_aa: CASSIGGQGGDTEAFF
clone_size: .; j_call: TRBJ1-1; v_call: TRBV6-2/TRBV6-3; d_call: .; cdr3_nt: TGTGCCAGGACCCAGGGGCCGATGAACACTGAAGCTTTCTTT; cdr3_aa: CARTQGPMNTEAFF
clone_size: .; j_call: TRBJ1-5; v_call: TRBV20-1; d_call: .; cdr3_nt: TGCAGTGCTAGTGTATCTGGGGGGAATCAGCCCCAGCATTTT; cdr3_aa: CSASVSGGNQPQHF